This entry describes one T cell receptor (beta chain). The data belong to a study of blood T cell repertoires in COVID-19. Whole-study context: Specimens from acute and convalescent COVID-19 originated in the United States, Italy and Spain.

This CDR3 region has 13 residues. CDR1 MDHEN and CDR2 SYDVKM come from the germline V gene. V was clipped by 2 bases and J by 11 bases, with 15 bases between them. In the authors' workflow: Researchers report that nucleated cell counts were estimated from reference gene primer amplification. TCRdb keeps only in-frame clones here, not all; method: immunoSEQ multiplex PCR. The V and J calls and clone size come from that table; D and trimming were worked out from the DNA. Altogether hundreds of thousands of clones are present, 85% to 90% being singletons, with the ten largest covering around 4.4%. J is TRBJ1-1 and V is TRBV28; D is perhaps TRBD1 (6 bases). This clonotype originated in a woman in her 30s with acute or convalescent COVID-19. The material sequenced was peripheral blood. The CDR3 DNA follows: TGTGCCAGCAGTTTAGCTAGGGGGTTGTTCGCTTTCTTT. It encodes CASSLARGLFAFF.